The 21 T cell receptor beta chains listed next were all sequenced from one sample in a study of metastatic and nonmetastatic thyroid tumors. No treatment had been given to any patient before thyroid surgery. TCRdb re-called clones via MiXCR from the PCR reads. This sample has about 40,000 clones, with about 15% found just once. The sample was blood. Receptors were obtained from a female donor with papillary thyroid cancer or a benign thyroid nodule (not recorded which). Some clones in this sample may be carry-over from other donors' samples.

The rearrangement joins TRBV3-1 to TRBJ1-1, with 8 nucleotides matching TRBD1. Germline trimming cut 0 bases from V and 3 bases from J; bases unmatched to any gene: 6. The CDR3 consists of 16 residues. The germline V gene encodes CDR1 LGHDT and CDR2 YNNKEL (reference sequence). Written as DNA, the CDR3 is TGTGCCAGCAGCCAAGAGTACAGGGGGTGGCACACTGAAGCTTTCTTT. Protein: CASSQEYRGWHTEAFF.

This clone has at least ten counts. This chain's CDR3 is CASSGGLAGVNEQFF. The CDR3 coding sequence is TGCGCCAGCAGCGGGGGACTAGCGGGAGTTAATGAGCAGTTCTTC. The chain employs TRBV10-2 and TRBJ2-1; TRBD2 aligns across 14 bases. CDR3 length: 15 amino acids. After removal of 6 bases from V and 7 bases from J, the junction contained 5 bases not matched to a gene. The germline gives CDR1 WSHSY, CDR2 SAAADI.

The V gene is TRBV20-1, the J gene TRBJ2-1, with 9 bases fitting TRBD2. V gave up 4 bases and J gave up 2 bases; unmatched junction bases: 12. Germline assignment: CDR1 DFQATT and CDR2 SNEGSKA (reference sequence). There are 17 residues in the CDR3. The CDR3 DNA is TGCAGTGCTAAAGTACTGTATAGCGGGAGAGCCTACAATGAGCAGTTCTTC. This sequence encodes CSAKVLYSGRAYNEQFF.

This clone was picked up many times. The V call is TRBV20-1, the J call TRBJ1-6; D is uncertain. The CDR3 contains 15 residues. Trimming stripped 5 bases from V and 7 bases from J, with 18 bases between. Germline V lookup: CDR1 DFQATT, CDR2 SNEGSKA (reference sequence). CDR3 in amino acids: CSAPGQASENSPLHF. CDR3 coding DNA: TGCAGTGCTCCCGGGCAGGCCTCTGAAAATTCACCCCTCCACTTT.

Relative to its sample, this clone is medium-sized (0.01 to 0.1%). This chain uses TRBV3-1 with TRBJ2-5; D is unclear. Germline V gives CDR1 LGHDT, CDR2 YNNKEL (reference sequence). This CDR3 is built from 17 residues. V lost 1 base, J lost 5 bases, and 20 bases lay in between. In DNA, the CDR3 is TGTGCCAGCAGCCAAGCATCCTTGGCTGAACCCTCGGAGACCCAGTACTTC. It is translated as CASSQASLAEPSETQYF.

This clone was seen many times. The rearrangement uses TRBV11-2 and TRBJ2-2; possibly TRBD1 for D (6 bases). The germline gives CDR1 SGHAT, CDR2 FQNNGV. CDR3 length: 15 residues. The V end lost 2 bases, the J end lost 5 bases, and 12 bases lay between the germline ends. CDR3 in DNA: TGTGCCAGCAGCTTAATGGGACACCTAACCGGGGAGCTGTTTTTT. Its protein product is CASSLMGHLTGELFF.

This clone was picked up a small number of times. This chain links TRBV6-5 with TRBJ1-5; 9 positions match TRBD1. The germline V gene encodes CDR1 MNHEY and CDR2 SVGAGI. This CDR3 contains 18 residues. J gave up 0 bases and V 6 bases, and 12 bases lay outside the gene matches. The CDR3 DNA sequence: TGTGCCAGCAGCCACCGGGACAGGGAAATTTATAGCAATCAGCCCCAGCATTTT. Protein product: CASSHRDREIYSNQPQHF.

About this clone itself: The junction differs from germline at one of its ends, possibly a read error. The chain uses TRBV7-8 and TRBJ2-7; 7 bases agree with TRBD2. This CDR3 has 15 amino acids. CDR1 is SGHVS, CDR2 FQNEAQ, per germline. The CDR3, as DNA: TGTGCCAGCAGCTTAGTCCTAGCGGTGGGCTCCGAGCAGCACTTC. It codes for CASSLVLAVGSEQHF.

This clone was seen at least ten times. The chain employs TRBV5-1 and TRBJ2-6; the match to TRBD1 covers 7 bases. The CDR3 covers 19 residues. In germline, CDR1 is SGHRS, CDR2 YFSETQ. Trimming at V came to 0 bases and at J to 1 base, leaving 10 bases not matched to a gene. The CDR3, as DNA: TGCGCCAGCAGCTTGGCCATAGGACAGGTTCGGTCTGGGGCCAACGTCCTGACTTTC. Its protein is CASSLAIGQVRSGANVLTF.

Comment on this clone: This CDR3 is also generated by other DNA sequences in the sample. This chain uses TRBV30 with TRBJ2-2; tentative D call: TRBD2 (6 bases). V was cut by 2 bases and J by 3 bases, with 10 bases left in between. Germline V CDR1 and CDR2: GTSNPN, SVGIG (reference sequence). CDR3 length equals 14 residues. The DNA for the CDR3 is TGTGCCTGGAGTTCGGGGGATTACACCGGGGAGCTGTTTTTT. Amino acid sequence: CAWSSGDYTGELFF.

This clone has at least ten counts. The chain uses TRBV10-2 and TRBJ1-2; 9 bases match TRBD1. The J segment lost 5 bases and the V segment lost 5 bases, leaving 6 bases of the junction unmatched. The CDR3 length is 14 residues. Germline CDR1 and CDR2: WSHSY and SAAADI. The DNA for the CDR3 is TGCGCCAGCAGTCCCGGGACAGGGCTTTATGGCTACACCTTC. Its protein is CASSPGTGLYGYTF.

This sequence joins TRBV6-1 and TRBJ2-5; the match to TRBD1 covers 8 bases. V was pared by 7 bases and J by 4 bases, with 8 bases of the junction left unmatched. The CDR3 runs 14 residues. Looked up from germline, CDR1 is MNHNS and CDR2 is SASEGT. CDR3 sequence: CASTMGTGLETQYF. The CDR3 DNA reads as TGTGCCAGCACAATGGGGACAGGCTTAGAGACCCAGTACTTC.

J is TRBJ2-1 and V is TRBV11-2, with D perhaps TRBD2 (6 bases). The CDR3 sequence is 16 residues long. Trimming cost V 5 bases and J 4 bases, with 18 bases left between them. CDR1 is SGHAT and CDR2 is FQNNGV in the germline V gene. In nucleotides, the CDR3 is TGTGCCAGCAGCCCCCGGGGCGGGGAACTTTACAATGAGCAGTTCTTC. Amino acids: CASSPRGGELYNEQFF.

Ten or more counts support this clone. This sequence joins TRBV13 and TRBJ1-3, with 10 bases matching TRBD1. Trimming removed 5 bases from V and 0 bases from J; junction bases left unmatched: 13. CDR1 PRHDT and CDR2 FYEKMQ come from the germline V gene (reference sequence). This CDR3 has 19 residues. CDR3 nucleotide sequence: TGTGCCAGCAGCACCCTCCGGGACAGGGGCCCGATCTCTGGAAACACCATATATTTT. Its translation: CASSTLRDRGPISGNTIYF.

This clone was counted many times. The genes are TRBV24-1 and TRBJ1-1; TRBD1 matches at 7 bases. The germline gives CDR1 KGHDR, CDR2 SFDVKD. CDR3 length: 15 amino acids. J gave up 1 base and V 4 bases, and 5 bases lay outside the gene matches. The DNA for the CDR3 is TGTGCCACCAGTGACTCAGGGGGTTCGAACACTGAAGCTTTCTTT. Translated, it gives CATSDSGGSNTEAFF.

The V gene is TRBV18, the J gene TRBJ1-2, with 7 bases lining up with TRBD1. The CDR3 length is 14 residues. The ends lost 3 bases at V and 7 bases at J; junction bases unmatched: 8. Germline V gene data show CDR1 as KGHSH and CDR2 as LQKENI. The CDR3 is CASSPVDRVGGYTF. The DNA of the CDR3 is TGTGCCAGCTCACCTGTCGACAGGGTCGGTGGCTACACCTTC.

This clone was recorded at least ten times. The chain combines TRBV7-8 with TRBJ1-4; no reliable D call. Germline values: CDR1 SGHVS, CDR2 FQNEAQ. The CDR3 is 15 amino acids. Trimming shortened V by 0 bases and J by 2 bases, and 7 bases separated the two germline ends. The chain's CDR3 is CASSLASRTNEKLFF. The CDR3 coding sequence is TGTGCCAGCAGCTTAGCGTCACGGACTAATGAAAAACTGTTTTTT. Based on the CDR3 plus reference TRBV7-8 and TRBJ1-4, the full variable domain is GAGVSQSPRYKVAKRGQDVALRCDPISGHVSLFWYQQALGQGPEFLTYFQNEAQLDKSGLPSDRFFAERPEGSVSTLKIQRTQQEDSAVYLCASSLASRTNEKLFFGSGTQLSVL.

The chain is built from TRBV11-2 and TRBJ2-2; D may be TRBD1 (6 bases). Germline V CDR1 and CDR2: SGHAT, FQNNGV. This CDR3 contains 16 residues. V lost 7 bases, J lost 0 bases, and 15 bases lay in between. CDR3 nucleotides: TGTGCCAGCACCATAGTCAGGGGCCCGAACACCGGGGAGCTGTTTTTT. Its protein product is CASTIVRGPNTGELFF.

This clone appeared many times. The chain uses TRBV9 and TRBJ2-5, with a weak D call TRBD1 (6 bases). Germline V gives CDR1 SGDLS, CDR2 YYNGEE. The CDR3 is 13 amino acids. V lost 0 bases, J lost 4 bases, and 7 bases lay in between. The CDR3 coding sequence is TGTGCCAGCAGCGTAGGAGGGGGAGAGACCCAGTACTTC. Translated: CASSVGGGETQYF.

This clone was seen ten or more times. The chain carries TRBV18 and TRBJ1-4; the match to TRBD1 covers 8 bases. Unmatched junction bases numbered 7, after V lost 2 bases and J lost 8 bases. The CDR3 has 15 amino acids. The germline CDR1 and CDR2 sequences are KGHSH and LQKENI. CDR3 sequence reads: CASSPTGTGGEKLFF. For the CDR3, the DNA is TGTGCCAGCTCACCAACCGGGACAGGAGGGGAAAAACTGTTTTTT.

This clone was detected many times. The chain employs TRBV5-1 and TRBJ1-1; D unresolved. The CDR3 extends over 15 amino acids. Looked up from germline, CDR1 is SGHRS and CDR2 is YFSETQ. V was clipped by 0 bases and J by 5 bases, with 14 bases between them. CDR3: CASSLGSVGITEAFF. CDR3 DNA sequence: TGCGCCAGCAGCTTGGGATCCGTGGGTATAACTGAAGCTTTCTTT.